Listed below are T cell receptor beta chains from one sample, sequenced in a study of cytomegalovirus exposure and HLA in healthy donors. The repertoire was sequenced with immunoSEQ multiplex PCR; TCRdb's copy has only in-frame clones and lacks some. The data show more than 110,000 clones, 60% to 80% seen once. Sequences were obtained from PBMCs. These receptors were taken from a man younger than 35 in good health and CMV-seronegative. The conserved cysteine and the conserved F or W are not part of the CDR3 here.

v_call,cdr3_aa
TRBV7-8,ASTPQAALYEQY
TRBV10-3,AVRGTVKGQETQY
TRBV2,ASSEAGFVPGQTGEKLF
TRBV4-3,ASSPKLAQGTEAF
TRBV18,ASSPYSSYNEQF
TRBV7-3,ASSLGGGADTQY
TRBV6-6,ASKTTGGELF
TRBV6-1,ASSDRTGAPTDTQY
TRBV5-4,ASSLWDRINEQF
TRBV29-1,SVAWGGEKLF
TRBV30,AWRDTSYEQY
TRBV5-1,ASSPSDRGHGYT
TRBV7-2,ASSLGQGSNQPQH
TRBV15,ATSRDSADYGYT
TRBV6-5,ASSYLPGVGNTIY
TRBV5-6,ASSAPRQPPGR
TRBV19,ASSSDRINQPQH
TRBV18,ASSEVYYEQY
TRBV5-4,ASRNRDGTEAF
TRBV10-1,ASSVLEFYGYT
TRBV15,ATSRGGGMYEQY
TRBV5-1,ASSFTGNQPQH
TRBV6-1,ASNLGQGGVQY
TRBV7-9,SSTRSWAILGNEKLF
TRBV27,ASGDGQGYSYEQY
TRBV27,ASSTSGRGPTDTQY
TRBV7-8,ASSSPGGSEQF
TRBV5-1,ASSLEQGEQY
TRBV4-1,ASSQGYRGGTEAF
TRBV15,ATAGQGKETQY
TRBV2,ASSAAQGPTYNEQF
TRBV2,ASSDHWTVNQPQH
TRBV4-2,ASSQESRGGFYEQY
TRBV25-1,ASSDDRGGNTIY
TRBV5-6,ASSLATGVNNEQF
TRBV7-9,ASSSTTGNTGELF
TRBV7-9,ASSGMLASGEYNEQF
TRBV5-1,ASSFGGDSGNTIY
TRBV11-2,ASSSIRHPSTGELF
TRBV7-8,GVQGAVTGELF
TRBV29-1,SVEGGTGGKKPYEQY
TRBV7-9,ASSLATVPGWRTQY
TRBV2,ASNRAGGSFQPQH
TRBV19,ASKISGTVNEKLF
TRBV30,AWSVTDYEQY
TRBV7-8,ASSELPGQEQIYGYT
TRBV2,ASSEGRGRGNTEAF
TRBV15,ATSRGYGDSNEKLF
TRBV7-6,ASSPRENTEAF
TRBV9,ASSATELANYGYT
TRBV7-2,ASSPSTFRVHTYEQY